Presented here are 7 T cell receptor beta chains from one specimen sequenced in a study of Graves' ophthalmopathy and Graves' hyperthyroidism. Using RNA transcripts, the TCR beta CDR3 regions were amplified. RT-PCR was first run with HTBI primers, then multiplex PCR in a second round. MiXCR was run by TCRdb on the multiplex PCR reads, yielding one entry per CDR3 protein. The sample holds approximately 700,000 distinct CDR3 sequences, over 40% seen once. The specimen sequenced was peripheral blood. All receptors derive from an adult man with Graves' ophthalmopathy.

This clonotype was recorded at least ten times. CDR3 in amino acids: CASSSLSGGLSYEQYF. CDR3 bases: TGTGCCAGCAGCTCCCTTTCGGGGGGCCTCTCCTACGAGCAGTACTTC. This chain joins TRBV7-2 and TRBJ2-7, with D possibly being TRBD2 (7 bases). The CDR3 totals 16 residues. Germline V gene lookup returns CDR1 SGHTA and CDR2 FQGNSA. V lost 4 bases, J lost 0 bases, and 16 bases lay in between. The full variable domain, in which reference TRBV7-2 and TRBJ2-7 provide the parts outside the CDR3, is GAGVSQSPSNKVTEKGKDVELRCDPISGHTALYWYRQSLGQGLEFLIYFQGNSAPDKSGLPSDRFSAERTGGSVSTLTIQRTQQEDSAVYLCASSSLSGGLSYEQYFGPGTRLTVT.

As for this clonotype: An end of the junction differs from the germline gene, which may be a read error. The V call is TRBV11-2, the J call TRBJ2-5, with D hard to call. Germline CDR1 is SGHAT and CDR2 is FQNNGV. The CDR3 is made up of 15 amino acids. The CDR3 DNA is TGTGCCGGCAGCCCATCTCCTGCCCCACAAGAGACCCAGTACTTC. It translates to CAGSPSPAPQETQYF.

Details on this clonotype: One base away lies a much larger clone, so this may be a sequencing read error. The gene calls are TRBV19 and TRBJ1-1; tentative D call: TRBD1 (5 bases). This CDR3 region has 14 residues. Germline values: CDR1 LNHDA, CDR2 SQIVND (reference sequence). The V end was cut by 5 bases, the J end by 0 bases, with 10 bases between. The CDR3 loop is CASSVGAVNTEAFF. CDR3 DNA sequence: TGTGCCAGTAGTGTCGGGGCGGTGAACACTGAAGCTTTCTTT. Combining the CDR3 with reference TRBV19 and TRBJ1-1 gives the whole variable domain DGGITQSPKYLFRKEGQNVTLSCEQNLNHDAMYWYRQDPGQGLRLIYYSQIVNDFQKGDIAEGYSVSREKKESFPLTVTSAQKNPTAFYLCASSVGAVNTEAFFGQGTRLTVV.

Note on this clonotype: This could be a read error, since a much larger clone is one nucleotide away. This is likely a read error, given that the CDR3 carries no conserved phenylalanine or tryptophan at its end. The chain has TRBV25-1 and TRBJ2-3; 8 bases match TRBD1. Germline V CDR1 and CDR2: MGHDK, SYGVNS. The V segment lost 4 bases and the J segment 2 bases; nucleotides outside the gene matches: 8. The CDR3 is 16 residues long. The CDR3 loop is CASSALGDRLTDTQYL. In nucleotides, the CDR3 is TGTGCCAGCAGTGCTCTAGGGGACAGGCTCACAGATACGCAGTATTTG.

To note about this clonotype: The CDR3 does not close with the conserved phenylalanine or tryptophan, likely indicating a read error. The chain links TRBV9 to TRBJ2-5; TRBD2 aligns across 11 bases. Germline V gene sequence: CDR1 SGDLS, CDR2 YYNGEE. The V and J ends lost 0 bases and 5 bases, in that order; junction bases with no gene match: 9. The CDR3 length is 17 residues. CDR3 nucleotide sequence: TGTGCCAGCAGCGTAGGGTCTAGCGGGAGGCGGTGGGAGACCCAGTACTTA. Protein product: CASSVGSSGRRWETQYL.

The chain joins TRBV9 to TRBJ2-5; D remains ambiguous. Germline-derived CDR1 and CDR2 are SGDLS and YYNGEE. The CDR3 loop spans 14 amino acids. V was shortened by 0 bases and J by 9 bases, with 15 bases between the two germline ends. The CDR3 DNA is TGTGCCAGCAGCGTAGGCCCAAGCAATCAGCCCCAGTACTTC. Its translation: CASSVGPSNQPQYF.

This clonotype has more than one count but fewer than ten. The CDR3 DNA sequence: TGTGCCAGCAGTTACGCGGGAGACCCCTACGAGCAGTACTTC. Its translation: CASSYAGDPYEQYF. This sequence joins TRBV6-2 or TRBV6-3 and TRBJ2-7, with 7 nucleotides matching TRBD2. The CDR3 contains 14 residues. With 2 bases clipped from V and 2 bases from J, the junction kept 3 bases outside the gene matches. The germline CDR1 and CDR2 sequences are MNHEY and SVGEGT.